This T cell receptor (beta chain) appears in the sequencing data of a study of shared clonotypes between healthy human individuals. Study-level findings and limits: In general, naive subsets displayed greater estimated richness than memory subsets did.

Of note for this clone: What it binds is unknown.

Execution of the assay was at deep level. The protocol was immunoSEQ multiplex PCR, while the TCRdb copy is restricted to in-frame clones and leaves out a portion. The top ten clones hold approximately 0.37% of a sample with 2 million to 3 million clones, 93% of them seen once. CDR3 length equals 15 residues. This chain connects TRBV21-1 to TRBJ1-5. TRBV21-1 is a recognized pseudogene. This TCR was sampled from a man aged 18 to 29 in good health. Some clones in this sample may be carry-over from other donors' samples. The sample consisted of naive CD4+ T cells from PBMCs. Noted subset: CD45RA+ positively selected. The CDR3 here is CASSKRGERYQPQHF. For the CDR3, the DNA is TGTGCCAGCAGCAAGAGGGGGGAAAGATATCAGCCCCAGCATTTT.